This is a list of T cell receptor beta chains from one sample in a study of human T cells and chemical hapten exposure. TCRdb ran MiXCR on the RACE reads and lists one entry per CDR3 protein. The sample contains approximately 100,000 distinct CDR3 sequences, 9.6% of which appear only once. Here the sequenced sample was whole blood, taken in connection with sensitization to the hapten diphenylcyclopropenone (DPC). The receptors here all came from a middle-aged woman with alopecia areata. Some clones in this sample may be carry-over from other donors' samples. Each CDR3 is given with its conserved first and last residue. Each record gives: V gene, D gene, clone size, J gene, CDR3 protein, CDR3 DNA. A D gene is named only where the DNA matches it firmly. Only some rows state a clone size, as once, few, many or a class for expanded clones.

>TRBV7-8|NA|NA|TRBJ2-5
CASSQSGTAQETQYF
TGTGCCAGCAGCCAGTCTGGGACGGCCCAAGAGACCCAGTACTTC
>TRBV28|TRBD1|many|TRBJ2-3
CASSPGQGLDTQYF
TGTGCCAGCAGTCCGGGACAGGGATTGGATACGCAGTATTTT
>TRBV9|NA|many|TRBJ2-4
CASSPEQFGAKNIQYF
TGTGCCAGCAGCCCAGAACAGTTTGGAGCCAAAAACATTCAGTACTTC
>TRBV10-2|TRBD2|many|TRBJ2-3
CASSESGTSGVTDTQYF
TGCGCCAGCAGTGAGTCGGGGACTAGCGGGGTCACAGATACGCAGTATTTT
>TRBV23-1|TRBD1|few|TRBJ2-3
CASSHERDRGILVSGLPGTDTQYF
TGCGCCAGCAGTCACGAGCGGGACAGGGGGATACTAGTGTCGGGATTACCCGGCACAGATACGCAGTATTTT
>TRBV4-1|NA|few|TRBJ1-2
CASSQEEGLGYGYTF
TGCGCCAGCAGCCAAGAGGAGGGGTTGGGTTATGGCTACACCTTC
>TRBV5-5|TRBD1|NA|TRBJ2-7
CASSLASGGFHKQYF
TGTGCCAGCAGCTTGGCGTCAGGGGGCTTCCACAAGCAGTACTTC
>TRBV10-1|TRBD2|NA|TRBJ2-5
CASSENRGGRETQYF
TGCGCCAGCAGTGAGAATCGGGGGGGCCGGGAGACCCAGTACTTC
>TRBV20-1|NA|few|TRBJ2-5
CSAQRHETQYF
TGCAGTGCTCAAAGACACGAGACCCAGTACTTC
>TRBV30|NA|NA|TRBJ2-7
CAWSVGAWYEQYF
TGTGCCTGGAGTGTAGGGGCTTGGTACGAGCAGTACTTC
>TRBV6-2/TRBV6-3|NA|many|TRBJ1-1
CASSAWSGRTAEAFF
TGTGCCAGCAGCGCCTGGAGCGGGCGAACTGCTGAAGCTTTCTTT
>TRBV5-5|NA|NA|TRBJ1-2
CASSLAVTSRSSYGYTF
TGTGCCAGCAGCTTGGCGGTCACGAGCCGGTCTAGTTATGGCTACACCTTC
>TRBV27|NA|many|TRBJ2-4
CASGQGTSAKNIQYF
TGTGCCAGCGGGCAGGGAACGTCAGCCAAAAACATTCAGTACTTC
>TRBV4-1|NA|many|TRBJ1-5
CASSPAGGDPQHF
TGCGCCAGCAGCCCTGCCGGGGGCGATCCCCAGCATTTT
>TRBV7-9|NA|NA|TRBJ2-3
CASSPWVETDTQYF
TGTGCCAGCAGCCCCTGGGTTGAGACGGATACGCAGTATTTT
>TRBV4-1|NA|few|TRBJ1-2
CASSQSQSYGYTF
TGCGCCAGCAGCCAAAGTCAGAGTTATGGCTACACCTTC
>TRBV30|TRBD1|NA|TRBJ2-7
CAWNRGSYEQYF
TGTGCCTGGAACAGGGGTTCCTACGAGCAGTACTTC
>TRBV11-2|NA|NA|TRBJ1-2
CASSSRGYNYGYTF
TGTGCCAGCAGTTCCCGGGGCTATAACTATGGCTACACCTTC
>TRBV20-1|TRBD1|many|TRBJ2-7
CSAPRDRREQYF
TGCAGTGCCCCTCGGGACAGAAGGGAGCAGTACTTC
>TRBV2|TRBD2|many|TRBJ2-3
CASSERRGGHTQYF
TGTGCCAGCAGTGAGAGGCGGGGGGGTCATACGCAGTATTTT
>TRBV4-1|TRBD1|many|TRBJ2-7
CASSLTGSDEQYF
TGCGCCAGCAGCCTGACAGGGTCGGACGAGCAGTACTTC
>TRBV6-5|TRBD1|many|TRBJ1-3
CASRRALDRGLGNTIYF
TGTGCCAGCAGACGCGCCCTCGACAGGGGGCTTGGAAACACCATATATTTT
>TRBV6-5|TRBD2|few|TRBJ2-1
CASSPSGGGGLNEQFF
TGTGCCAGCAGTCCCTCTGGCGGGGGGGGGTTAAATGAGCAGTTCTTC
>TRBV20-1|NA|NA|TRBJ1-1
CSARDVGRAGGAFF
TGCAGTGCTAGAGACGTGGGACGAGCAGGAGGGGCTTTCTTT
>TRBV28|TRBD1|NA|TRBJ1-1
CASSSGQGLRAFF
TGTGCCAGCAGTTCAGGACAGGGGCTTCGGGCTTTCTTT
>TRBV7-9|NA|many|TRBJ2-3
CASSPWVIERGTDTQYF
TGTGCCAGCAGCCCATGGGTGATAGAAAGGGGCACAGATACGCAGTATTTT
>TRBV19|TRBD1|many|TRBJ1-1
CASSDRDRPRAFF
TGTGCCAGTAGTGACCGGGACAGGCCTAGGGCTTTCTTT
>TRBV6-5|NA|few|TRBJ1-2
CASKGLYGYTF
TGTGCCAGCAAGGGTTTATATGGCTACACCTTC
>TRBV4-2|TRBD2|NA|TRBJ2-5
CASGPSGKQETQYF
TGTGCCAGCGGGCCCAGCGGGAAACAAGAGACCCAGTACTTC
>TRBV7-9|NA|NA|TRBJ2-2
CASSLYLGPGELFF
TGTGCCAGCAGCTTATATCTGGGTCCCGGGGAGCTGTTTTTT
>TRBV20-1|NA|many|TRBJ1-2
CSARVVSAYGYTF
TGCAGTGCTAGAGTTGTGTCGGCTTATGGCTACACCTTC
>TRBV4-3|TRBD1|many|TRBJ1-4
CASTLTGGRNEKLFF
TGCGCCAGCACCCTAACAGGGGGGCGGAATGAAAAACTGTTTTTT
>TRBV2|NA|NA|TRBJ2-3
CASSEAEISSTDTQYF
TGTGCCAGCAGTGAAGCGGAGATATCCAGCACAGATACGCAGTATTTT
>TRBV20-1|NA|many|TRBJ2-7
CSASSGGNSYEQYF
TGCAGTGCTAGTTCTGGCGGGAACAGCTACGAGCAGTACTTC
>TRBV7-3|NA|NA|TRBJ1-1
CASSPKPGQNTEAFF
TGTGCCAGCAGCCCAAAGCCGGGACAGAACACTGAAGCTTTCTTT
>TRBV5-6|NA|NA|TRBJ2-3
CASSFGPDTQYF
TGTGCCAGCAGCTTTGGGCCAGATACGCAGTATTTT
>TRBV7-2|NA|NA|TRBJ2-4
CASSPAQGVSIQYF
TGTGCCAGCAGCCCCGCGCAGGGAGTGAGCATTCAGTACTTC
>TRBV27|NA|many|TRBJ2-7
CASSWGRGLDEQYF
TGTGCCAGCAGTTGGGGCAGGGGCCTAGACGAGCAGTACTTC
>TRBV6-2/TRBV6-3|NA|NA|TRBJ2-7
CASSYLTGKQYF
TGTGCCAGCAGTTACTTAACAGGGAAGCAGTACTTC
>TRBV7-6|NA|NA|TRBJ2-2
CASWGDSGELFF
TGTGCCAGCTGGGGTGACAGCGGGGAGCTGTTTTTT
>TRBV7-9|NA|few|TRBJ2-7
CASSPSPGRDGSYEQYF
TGTGCCAGCAGCCCCAGCCCCGGCCGGGACGGCTCCTACGAGCAGTACTTC
>TRBV10-3|NA|many|TRBJ2-6
CAISGPFRGSGANVLTF
TGTGCCATCAGTGGTCCGTTTCGGGGCTCTGGGGCCAACGTCCTGACTTTC